Each of the 31 T cell receptor beta chains below was sequenced from the same sample in a study of T-cell reconstitution after alpha-beta-depleted transplantation in children. Unique molecular identifiers featured in how the TCRbeta library was prepared. TCRdb reprocessed the PCR reads with MiXCR, giving one entry per CDR3 protein. Seen here are about 580,000 distinct CDR3 sequences, approximately 22% observed once, and the top ten hold roughly 13%. This sample comprised PBMCs, mostly from graft donor cells, obtained 360 days after TCRalphabeta/CD19-depleted stem cell transplant. These receptors came from a boy younger than two who had a stem cell transplant for acute myeloid leukemia, so the T cells may come from the graft donor.

This clonotype was detected ten times or more. The chain combines TRBV20-1 with TRBJ2-5, with 10 bases matching TRBD1. Germline trimming cut 7 bases from V and 7 bases from J; bases unmatched to any gene: 12. In germline, CDR1 is DFQATT, CDR2 SNEGSKA (reference sequence). There are 14 residues in the CDR3. The CDR3, as DNA: TGCAGTGGAGCACGGGACAGGGGTTGGGGGACCCAGTACTTC. Its protein is CSGARDRGWGTQYF.

This clonotype has just a few counts. The V call is TRBV20-1, the J call TRBJ2-5; D tentatively reads TRBD1 or TRBD2 (6 bases each). The CDR3 sequence is 12 residues long. The germline V and J ends were trimmed by 8 bases and 4 bases, with 14 bases remaining between them. CDR1 is DFQATT, CDR2 SNEGSKA, per germline (reference sequence). The CDR3 coding sequence is TGCAGTTACGACAGGAGGGGAGAGACCCAGTACTTC. Its translation is CSYDRRGETQYF.

This clonotype was seen only a few times. This rearrangement joins TRBV29-1 to TRBJ2-1, with D possibly being TRBD2 (6 bases). The CDR3 length is 12 residues. Germline CDR1 SQVTM, CDR2 ANQGSEA. V lost 8 bases and J lost 3, with 11 bases in between. DNA of the CDR3: TGCAGCTTGTGGGACTTCTACAATGAGCAGTTCTTC. Translation gives CSLWDFYNEQFF.

This clonotype was counted at least ten times. V usage is TRBV27 and J usage is TRBJ2-3, with TRBD1 matching over 10 bases. V dropped 4 bases and J dropped 3; count of bases not matched to a gene: 4. The germline V gene has CDR1 MNHEY and CDR2 SMNVEV (reference sequence). The CDR3 runs 15 residues. The CDR3 loop reads CASSWTGGRTDTQYF. The CDR3 nucleotides are TGTGCCAGCAGTTGGACAGGGGGGAGGACAGATACGCAGTATTTT.

This clonotype occurred a few times. The chain combines TRBV27 with TRBJ2-1, with 8 bases identical to TRBD1. V lost 0 bases to trimming and J lost 6 bases; unmatched junction nucleotides: 4. Germline V gene sequence: CDR1 MNHEY, CDR2 SMNVEV (reference sequence). The CDR3 consists of 15 residues. As DNA, the CDR3 is TGTGCCAGCAGTTTATCGTGGGGGACAGGCAATGAGCAGTTCTTC. It translates to CASSLSWGTGNEQFF.

This clonotype has more than one count but fewer than ten. CDR3 sequence: CASSFLMEGGELFF. The CDR3 coding sequence is TGTGCCAGCAGTTTTTTGATGGAGGGCGGGGAGCTGTTTTTT. The chain combines TRBV12-3 or TRBV12-4 with TRBJ2-2; D might be TRBD2 (6 bases). The CDR3 contains 14 residues. V gave up 3 bases and J gave up 7 bases, with 12 bases separating them.

V usage is TRBV6-5 and J usage is TRBJ2-5; 8 bases are shared with TRBD1. With 4 bases clipped from V and 5 bases from J, the junction kept 9 bases outside the gene matches. Germline CDR1 MNHEY, CDR2 SVGAGI. The CDR3 spans 15 residues. This chain's CDR3 is CASSLELDRVETQYF. The CDR3 region has the DNA TGTGCCAGCAGTTTAGAACTGGACAGGGTGGAGACCCAGTACTTC.

The chain is built from TRBV5-1 and TRBJ2-5; tentatively, D is TRBD1 or TRBD2 (5 bases each). Trimming cost V 4 bases and J 2 bases, with 12 bases left between them. The CDR3 covers 14 residues. Germline CDR1 is SGHRS and CDR2 is YFSETQ. The CDR3 DNA reads as TGCGCCAGCAGCCTGGGACCAAGACAAGAGACCCAGTACTTC. Translating gives CASSLGPRQETQYF.

In its sample, this clonotype was seen once. The chain has TRBV7-8 and TRBJ1-5; D unresolved. V gave up 1 base and J gave up 1 base, with 14 bases separating them. Germline CDR1 reads SGHVS; CDR2 reads FQNEAQ. The CDR3 length is 17 residues. CDR3 region: CASSLGEGAISNQPQHF. CDR3 nucleotide sequence: TGTGCCAGCAGCTTAGGGGAGGGTGCGATAAGCAATCAGCCCCAGCATTTT.

The gene calls are TRBV7-2 and TRBJ2-1; D perhaps matches TRBD1 (6 bases). Deletions cut 6 bases from V and 8 bases from J, with 17 bases between. The germline V gene encodes CDR1 SGHTA and CDR2 FQGNSA. CDR3 length: 14 amino acids. The CDR3 is CASRPPRGSDEQFF. The CDR3 nucleotides read TGTGCCAGCAGACCGCCGAGGGGGTCCGATGAGCAGTTCTTC.

This clonotype was counted at least ten times. The chain recombines TRBV10-3 with TRBJ2-7; D may be TRBD2 (6 bases). V was cut by 11 bases and J by 4 bases, with 12 bases left in between. Germline-derived CDR1 and CDR2 are ENHRY and SYGVKD. The CDR3 extends over 11 amino acids. CDR3 sequence (DNA): TGTGCCGCTAGCGCGGGGTACGAGCAGTACTTC. It encodes CAASAGYEQYF.

This chain connects TRBV10-2 to TRBJ2-3; D is unclear. Trimming stripped 2 bases from V and 4 bases from J, with 4 bases between. From germline, CDR1 is WSHSY and CDR2 SAAADI. This CDR3 spans 12 amino acids. The CDR3 bases are TGCGCCAGCAGTGAGCTCTCAGATACGCAGTATTTT. Its protein product is CASSELSDTQYF.

This clonotype was detected ten times or more. The rearrangement joins TRBV20-1 to TRBJ2-1; the D gene is possibly TRBD1 (6 bases). The CDR3 is made up of 13 amino acids. Trimming cost V 6 bases and J 3 bases, with 12 bases left between them. Germline CDR1 reads DFQATT; CDR2 reads SNEGSKA (reference sequence). CDR3: CSAYAGDYNEQFF. In DNA form, the CDR3 reads TGCAGTGCGTACGCAGGGGACTACAATGAGCAGTTCTTC.

This clonotype was observed a handful of times. This rearrangement joins TRBV10-3 to TRBJ1-2; D is undetermined. Trimming removed 2 bases from V and 2 bases from J, with 18 bases in between. In germline, CDR1 is ENHRY, CDR2 SYGVKD. The CDR3 length is 17 residues. CDR3 amino acids: CAISEPAGSPENYGYTF. CDR3 nucleotides: TGTGCCATCAGTGAGCCCGCCGGCTCTCCGGAGAACTATGGCTACACCTTC.

This clonotype was observed a few times. The chain has TRBV20-1 and TRBJ2-1, with 8 bases matching TRBD2. The CDR3 is 14 residues long. V lost 5 bases, J lost 2 bases, and 5 bases stayed unmatched. Germline CDR1 reads DFQATT; CDR2 reads SNEGSKA (reference sequence). The CDR3 nucleotides are TGCAGTGCTGCTTCGGGGGGGCCCTACAATGAGCAGTTCTTC. Protein sequence: CSAASGGPYNEQFF.

This clonotype was found many times. The chain is built from TRBV25-1 and TRBJ2-2; 8 bases map to TRBD2. The CDR3 is made up of 16 amino acids. Trimming at V came to 1 base and at J to 7 bases, leaving 8 bases not matched to a gene. Looked up from germline, CDR1 is MGHDK and CDR2 is SYGVNS. The CDR3 DNA reads TGTGCCAGCAGTGAATTACGACGGGGGGGCGACGGGGAGCTGTTTTTT. Encoded protein: CASSELRRGGDGELFF.

Here the CDR3 DNA reads TGCAGCGTTGAACCTATGGGACAGGGGTTTTCTGGCTACACCTTC. Amino acids: CSVEPMGQGFSGYTF. The rearrangement joins TRBV29-1 to TRBJ1-2; 10 bases map to TRBD1. Germline values: CDR1 SQVTM, CDR2 ANQGSEA. Losses at the gene ends were 2 bases for V and 7 bases for J; bases not matched to a gene: 10. The CDR3 loop spans 15 amino acids.

This chain uses TRBV5-1 with TRBJ2-1; no reliable D call. This CDR3 is 16 amino acids long. Germline CDR1 reads SGHRS; CDR2 reads YFSETQ. The V and J ends lost 1 base and 8 bases respectively, with 19 bases between them. CDR3 DNA: TGCGCCAGCAGCTTGAATGTGGCAGTTCCCCGGGATGAGCAGTTCTTC. It translates to CASSLNVAVPRDEQFF.

This clonotype has more than one count but fewer than ten. The chain has TRBV20-1 and TRBJ2-7, with D tentatively TRBD2 (6 bases). This CDR3 is 14 amino acids long. CDR1 is DFQATT and CDR2 is SNEGSKA in the germline V gene (reference sequence). The V gene lost 3 bases and the J gene lost 0 bases, with 12 bases spanning the gap. The CDR3 bases are TGCAGTGCTAGTCTGGGGGGTAACTCCTACGAGCAGTACGTC. This sequence encodes CSASLGGNSYEQYV.

The V and J genes are TRBV7-2 and TRBJ2-2, with D unresolved. Germline values: CDR1 SGHTA, CDR2 FQGNSA. The CDR3 consists of 16 residues. V was pared by 1 base and J by 5 bases, with 14 bases between. The CDR3 protein is CASSLGYRAATGELFF. In DNA form, the CDR3 reads TGTGCCAGCAGCTTAGGCTACCGGGCCGCAACCGGGGAGCTGTTTTTT.

This sequence joins TRBV6-5 and TRBJ2-7, with D hard to call. This CDR3 has 14 residues. Trimming left V 0 bases short and J 3 bases short, with 9 bases between. Germline V lookup: CDR1 MNHEY, CDR2 SVGAGI. The CDR3 loop is CASSYSAGNYEQYV. CDR3 DNA: TGTGCCAGCAGTTACTCGGCAGGCAACTACGAGCAGTACGTC.

This clonotype occurred a few times. The chain recombines TRBV7-2 with TRBJ2-5, with unresolved D. The CDR3 runs 15 residues. CDR1 is SGHTA, CDR2 FQGNSA, per germline. The V end lost 10 bases, the J end lost 6 bases, and 24 bases lay between the germline ends. The CDR3 loop reads CATSLQRSPRKTQYF. DNA of the CDR3: TGTGCCACCTCCCTCCAGCGCTCCCCTCGGAAGACCCAGTACTTC.

There are many counts of this clonotype. The chain joins TRBV5-1 to TRBJ2-1; perhaps TRBD1 as D (6 bases). The V gene's germline CDR1 is SGHRS and CDR2 YFSETQ. V lost 1 base and J lost 6, with 14 bases in between. This CDR3 is 15 amino acids long. CDR3 nucleotides: TGCGCCAGCAGCTTGAGCAGGGCCAGGGGCAATGAGCAGTTCTTC. This codes for CASSLSRARGNEQFF.

This clonotype was observed at least ten times. The chain recombines TRBV25-1 with TRBJ2-7, with D unclear. Trimming pared 3 bases from V and 4 bases from J, leaving 16 bases between. The CDR3 is 15 amino acids. Germline loops: CDR1 MGHDK, CDR2 SYGVNS. This CDR3 reads CASSDGIGIWYEQYF. The CDR3 coding sequence is TGTGCCAGCAGTGACGGAATAGGGATCTGGTACGAGCAGTACTTC.

V usage is TRBV6-1 and J usage is TRBJ2-1; the match to TRBD1 covers 7 bases. Germline loops: CDR1 MNHNS, CDR2 SASEGT. The CDR3 is 15 amino acids. The V and J ends lost 4 bases and 2 bases, in that order; junction bases with no gene match: 5. The DNA of the CDR3 is TGTGCCAGCAGTGCACAGGGGACACCCTACAATGAGCAGTTCTTC. Encoded protein: CASSAQGTPYNEQFF.

The table lists this clonotype with a few counts. V is TRBV12-3 or TRBV12-4 and J is TRBJ1-2; TRBD1 might be the D (6 bases). This CDR3 comprises 14 residues. Trimming removed 5 bases at V and 5 bases at J, with 15 bases between. In nucleotides, the CDR3 is TGTGCCAGCAGTACTACAGGGTCCGGTTATGGCTACACCTTC. It is translated as CASSTTGSGYGYTF.

The chain couples TRBV20-1 to TRBJ2-1; TRBD2 might be the D (5 bases). The germline V gene has CDR1 DFQATT and CDR2 SNEGSKA (reference sequence). The length of the CDR3 is 11 residues. Between the trimmed V and J ends, which lost 3 bases and 15 bases, there was a span of 15 bases. The CDR3 DNA is TGCAGTGCTAGTCCGGGCCCCGGAGGGTTCTTC. Translating it yields CSASPGPGGFF.

This clonotype was seen a few times. The chain is built from TRBV12-3 or TRBV12-4 and TRBJ2-5; the match to TRBD1 covers 7 bases. The trim removed 3 bases at V and 1 base at J, leaving 5 bases unmatched. The CDR3 extends over 15 amino acids. CDR3 region: CASSFARQGQETQYF. CDR3 DNA sequence: TGTGCCAGCAGTTTCGCTAGACAGGGCCAAGAGACCCAGTACTTC.

This clonotype has a single count. The chain combines TRBV28 with TRBJ1-4; D is unresolved. V was trimmed by 5 bases and J by 0 bases, leaving 13 bases between them. Germline V gives CDR1 MDHEN, CDR2 SYDVKM. This CDR3 has 16 residues. CDR3 region: CASSPGQAPTNEKLFF. CDR3 DNA: TGTGCCAGCAGTCCTGGGCAGGCCCCAACTAATGAAAAACTGTTTTTT.

This clonotype was picked up a small number of times. This chain connects TRBV5-1 to TRBJ2-1; TRBD2 agrees at 11 bases. The ends lost 4 bases at V and 5 bases at J; junction bases unmatched: 5. The germline V gene has CDR1 SGHRS and CDR2 YFSETQ. This CDR3 has 15 residues. The CDR3 sequence: CASSLILAGDNEQFF. For the CDR3, the DNA is TGCGCCAGCAGCCTTATACTAGCGGGAGACAATGAGCAGTTCTTC.

This clonotype was counted only a few times. The rearrangement links TRBV7-2 to TRBJ2-7; possibly TRBD2 for D (5 bases). This CDR3 contains 13 residues. With 5 bases removed from V and 9 bases from J, the gap between germline ends came to 17 bases. The V gene's germline CDR1 is SGHTA and CDR2 FQGNSA. The CDR3 here is CASSARSALGQYF. The CDR3 coding sequence is TGTGCCAGCAGCGCACGTAGCGCCCTCGGGCAGTACTTC.